This T cell receptor (beta chain) is from a study of T cells after yellow fever vaccination. One entry per CDR3 protein, called by TCRdb with MiXCR from the 5' RACE reads. The sample consists of 610,000 or so distinct CDR3 sequences, about 12% of them appearing once. V was cut by 4 bases and J by 2 bases, with 12 bases left in between. The CDR3 loop spans 14 amino acids. CDR1 and CDR2 (germline): SGHRS, YFSETQ. The input for sequencing was PBMCs, taken on the day of the yellow fever booster vaccination. V gene TRBV5-1 combines with J gene TRBJ2-5; D is perhaps TRBD2 (6 bases). The TCR originated in a man aged 25 to 40 who received the YFV17D yellow fever vaccine. CDR3 amino acids: CASSPGTLQETQYF. The CDR3, as DNA: TGCGCCAGCAGCCCAGGGACTTTACAAGAGACCCAGTACTTC.